The 17 T cell receptor beta chains below all came from one sample that was sequenced in a study of memory CD4+ T cells and cytomegalovirus serostatus. The table came from immunoSEQ multiplex PCR; TCRdb's copy has only in-frame clones and leaves some out. The table includes tens of thousands of clones, about 80% detected once. Single viable CD3+CD4+CD8-CD45RO+ cells were sorted as the memory CD4+ T cells. The material sequenced was memory CD4+ T cells from blood. The origin of the receptors is an adult in good health and CMV-seropositive.

CDR3 coding DNA: TGTGCCAGCAGCTTAGCGGTAGCCAGCAAAGAGACCCAGTACTTC. It is translated as CASSLAVASKETQYF. The chain uses TRBV13 and TRBJ2-5; D remains ambiguous. Germline V gene data show CDR1 as PRHDT and CDR2 as FYEKMQ (reference sequence). CDR3 length equals 15 residues. V shed 1 base and J shed 3 bases, with 12 bases lying between them.

This chain connects TRBV5-1 to TRBJ2-2; a possible D gene is TRBD2 (6 bases). Germline V lookup: CDR1 SGHRS, CDR2 YFSETQ. The CDR3 runs 17 residues. V was clipped by 3 bases and J by 3 bases, with 18 bases between them. The CDR3 DNA is TGCGCCAGCAGCTCACTCGGGGGAAATTTCGACACCGGGGAGCTGTTTTTT. It encodes CASSSLGGNFDTGELFF.

This clone was observed a few times. CDR3 coding DNA: TGTGCCACCTATCCAACAGGATTTGCAACTAATGAAAAACTGTTTTTT. This gives the protein CATYPTGFATNEKLFF. V and J are TRBV19 and TRBJ1-4; tentative D call: TRBD1 (5 bases). V lost 10 bases to trimming and J lost 0 bases, with 18 bases between them. The germline V gene has CDR1 LNHDA and CDR2 SQIVND (reference sequence). The CDR3 is 16 residues long.

J is TRBJ1-6 and V is TRBV6-1; the D is unclear. This CDR3 has 15 amino acids. V lost 5 bases and J lost 0, with 8 bases in between. The V gene's germline CDR1 is MNHNS and CDR2 SASEGT. The CDR3 region has the DNA TGTGCCAGCAGTCCCCAGCGCTCCTATAATTCACCCCTCCACTTT. Protein sequence: CASSPQRSYNSPLHF.

This chain links TRBV11-2 with TRBJ1-4; a possible D gene is TRBD1 (5 bases). Germline CDR1 SGHAT, CDR2 FQNNGV. This CDR3 comprises 15 residues. Between the trimmed V and J ends, which lost 1 base and 8 bases, there was a span of 14 bases. The CDR3 bases are TGTGCCAGCAGCTTAGGCGGCAGGGTGGAGGAAAAACTGTTTTTT. Translation: CASSLGGRVEEKLFF.

The J gene is TRBJ2-7, the V gene TRBV28; 9 nucleotides agree with TRBD1. This CDR3 has 15 amino acids. CDR1 MDHEN and CDR2 SYDVKM come from the germline V gene. V lost 5 bases, J lost 4 bases, and 9 bases stayed unmatched. The CDR3 is CASSPAGQGKYEQYF. DNA for the CDR3: TGTGCCAGCAGTCCCGCGGGACAGGGCAAGTACGAGCAGTACTTC.

The chain recombines TRBV6-5 with TRBJ2-7; no clear D gene. CDR1 and CDR2 (germline): MNHEY, SVGAGI. The CDR3 runs 14 residues. V shed 6 bases and J shed 5 bases, with 17 bases lying between them. The DNA for the CDR3 is TGTGCCAGCAGCCTCTGGGCGGAAGCAGACGAGCAGTACTTC. This codes for CASSLWAEADEQYF.

This clone was counted only a few times. The rearrangement uses TRBV10-2 and TRBJ1-5; possible D gene TRBD1, 5 bases. The V gene lost 1 base and the J gene lost 11 bases, with 18 bases spanning the gap. Germline lookup yields CDR1 WSHSY and CDR2 SAAADI. This CDR3 spans 15 amino acids. Written as DNA, the CDR3 is TGCGCCAGCAGTGAGTACGAGACAGCCTTGGGGACCCAGCATTTT. It codes for CASSEYETALGTQHF.

Only a few counts were recorded for this clone. The V and J genes are TRBV7-8 and TRBJ1-1; 9 bases fit TRBD1. This CDR3 contains 14 residues. V lost 8 bases and J lost 3; bases outside the gene matches: 7. Germline CDR1 SGHVS, CDR2 FQNEAQ. The CDR3 region has the DNA TGTGCCAGCGGACCCGGGACAGGGCACACTGAAGCTTTCTTT. This translates into CASGPGTGHTEAFF.

The genes are TRBV11-3 and TRBJ2-7, with 7 bases lining up with TRBD2. V gave up 6 bases and J gave up 7 bases; unmatched junction bases: 6. The CDR3 spans 12 residues. Germline CDR1 is SGHNT and CDR2 is YENEEA. CDR3 loop: CASRGGSGEQYF. For the CDR3, the DNA is TGTGCCAGCAGGGGAGGGAGCGGGGAGCAGTACTTC.

The CDR3 here is CASSLLDPGIGELFF. The DNA for the CDR3 is TGTGCCAGCAGCTTACTGGACCCGGGGATCGGGGAGCTGTTTTTT. The V and J genes are TRBV7-9 and TRBJ2-2; perhaps TRBD2 as D (5 bases). CDR1 and CDR2 from the germline V gene are SEHNR and FQNEAQ (reference sequence). The CDR3 is 15 residues long. Trimming removed 2 bases from V and 7 bases from J, with 14 bases in between.

This clone came up once. This chain connects TRBV5-6 to TRBJ2-1; 8 bases align to TRBD1. V was clipped by 2 bases and J by 5 bases; unmatched bases: 6. In germline, CDR1 is SGHDT, CDR2 YYEEEE. The CDR3 covers 15 residues. This CDR3 is CASSFAGTGHNEQFF. The CDR3 nucleotides read TGTGCCAGCAGCTTCGCCGGGACAGGACACAATGAGCAGTTCTTC.

The rearrangement joins TRBV6-1 to TRBJ1-1, with D uncertain. This CDR3 is 13 amino acids long. Germline CDR1 is MNHNS and CDR2 is SASEGT. V lost 2 bases, J lost 8 bases, and 12 bases lay in between. The CDR3 coding sequence is TGTGCCAGCAGTGAAAGAGACATCGGGGAAGCTTTCTTT. Translation gives CASSERDIGEAFF.

CDR3 DNA sequence: TGTGCCAGCAGCACCTTTCAGGGACGGGGGACTCACGAGCAGTACTTC. Translating it yields CASSTFQGRGTHEQYF. The V and J genes are TRBV11-2 and TRBJ2-7; a weak D match, TRBD2 (6 bases). This CDR3 is built from 16 residues. V was clipped by 5 bases and J by 5 bases, with 22 bases between them. Germline V lookup: CDR1 SGHAT, CDR2 FQNNGV.

This clone has only a few counts. The chain recombines TRBV2 with TRBJ1-5; D gene uncertain. The V gene lost 6 bases and the J gene lost 0 bases, with 9 bases spanning the gap. Germline values: CDR1 SNHLY, CDR2 FYNNEI. The CDR3 covers 14 residues. The CDR3 sequence is CASRRDHSNQPQHF. CDR3 nucleotides: TGTGCCAGCAGGAGAGATCATAGCAATCAGCCCCAGCATTTT.

This clone appeared a single time. The chain carries TRBV2 and TRBJ2-7; 13 bases agree with TRBD2. Germline V gene data show CDR1 as SNHLY and CDR2 as FYNNEI. This CDR3 spans 14 amino acids. With 8 bases clipped from V and 4 bases from J, the junction kept 5 bases outside the gene matches. The CDR3 sequence: CASQGTSGTYEQYF. The CDR3 nucleotides read TGTGCCAGCCAAGGGACTAGCGGGACTTACGAGCAGTACTTC.

This chain uses TRBV4-1 with TRBJ2-4; no clear D gene. The CDR3 loop spans 15 amino acids. Trimming shortened V by 0 bases and J by 0 bases, and 6 bases separated the two germline ends. The germline V gene has CDR1 MGHRA and CDR2 YSYEKL. CDR3 sequence: CASSQEGGAKNIQYF. DNA for the CDR3: TGCGCCAGCAGCCAAGAGGGTGGAGCCAAAAACATTCAGTACTTC.